This TCR beta chain was sequenced during a study of T cell responses to AZD1222 COVID-19 vaccine. Study conclusions and caveats: There were mostly white British donors and more females than males, and clonal diversity was possibly underestimated. Receipt of two AZD1222 doses was followed by a rise in Spike-specific TCR breadth and depth.

As concerns this clone: Its antigen is not identified.

Some clones are missing from TCRdb's copy, which holds only in-frame ones; the method was immunoSEQ multiplex PCR. The table has under 200,000 clones, around 89% seen once. CDR1 is SGHTA, CDR2 FQGNSA, per germline. The length of the CDR3 is 15 residues. Trimming at V came to 5 bases and at J to 6 bases, leaving 11 bases not matched to a gene. This sample comprised peripheral blood, obtained 28 days after the second AZD1222 dose. The chain has TRBV7-2 and TRBJ1-2; 8 bases are a match to TRBD1. This TCR derives from an adult who received the AZD1222 COVID-19 vaccine. In nucleotides, the CDR3 is TGTGCCAGCAGCCCTTTCGAGACAGGGGCAAATGGCTACACCTTC. Translating it yields CASSPFETGANGYTF.